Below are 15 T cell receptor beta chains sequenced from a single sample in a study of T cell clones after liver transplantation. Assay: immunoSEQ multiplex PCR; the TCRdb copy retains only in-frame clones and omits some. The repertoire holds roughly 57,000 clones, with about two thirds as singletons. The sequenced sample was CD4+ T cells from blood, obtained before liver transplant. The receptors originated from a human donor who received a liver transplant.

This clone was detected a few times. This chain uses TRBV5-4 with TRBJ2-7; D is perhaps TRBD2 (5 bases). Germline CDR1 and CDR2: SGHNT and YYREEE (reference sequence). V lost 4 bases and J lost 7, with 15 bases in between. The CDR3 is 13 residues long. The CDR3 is CASSAGITGEQYF. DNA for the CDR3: TGTGCCAGCAGCGCCGGGATTACGGGAGAGCAGTACTTC.

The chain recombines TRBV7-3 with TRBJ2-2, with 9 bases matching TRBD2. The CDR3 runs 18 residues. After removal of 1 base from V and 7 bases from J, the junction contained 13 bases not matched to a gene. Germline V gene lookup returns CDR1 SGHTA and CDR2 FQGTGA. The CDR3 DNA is TGTGCCAGCAGCTTAAGGTCCCGAGCGGGGGGATCTCACGGGGAGCTGTTTTTT. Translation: CASSLRSRAGGSHGELFF.

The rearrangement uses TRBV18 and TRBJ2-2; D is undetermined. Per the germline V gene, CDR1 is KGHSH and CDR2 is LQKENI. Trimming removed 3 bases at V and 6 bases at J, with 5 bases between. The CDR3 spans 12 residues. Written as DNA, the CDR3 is TGTGCCAGCTCACCCTCCGCCGGGGAGCTGTTTTTT. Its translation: CASSPSAGELFF.

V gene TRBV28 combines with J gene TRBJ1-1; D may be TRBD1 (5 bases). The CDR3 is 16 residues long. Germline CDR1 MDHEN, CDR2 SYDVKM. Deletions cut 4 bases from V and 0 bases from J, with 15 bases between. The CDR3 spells CASSSPGGVMNTEAFF. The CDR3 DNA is TGTGCCAGCAGTTCCCCGGGGGGGGTCATGAACACTGAAGCTTTCTTT.

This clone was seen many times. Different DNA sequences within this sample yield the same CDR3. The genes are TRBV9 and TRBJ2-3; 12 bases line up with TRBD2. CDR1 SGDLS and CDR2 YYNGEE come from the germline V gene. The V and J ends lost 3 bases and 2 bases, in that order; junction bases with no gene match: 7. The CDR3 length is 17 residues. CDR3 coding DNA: TGTGCCAGCAGCGCGGAGACTAGCGGGGGATCCACAGATACGCAGTATTTT. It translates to CASSAETSGGSTDTQYF.

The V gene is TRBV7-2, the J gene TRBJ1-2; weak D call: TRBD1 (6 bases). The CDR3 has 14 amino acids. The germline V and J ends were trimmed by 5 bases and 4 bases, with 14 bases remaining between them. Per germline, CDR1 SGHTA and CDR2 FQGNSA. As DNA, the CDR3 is TGTGCCAGCAGCCAAGAGGGGGGGACCTATGGCTACACCTTC. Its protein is CASSQEGGTYGYTF.

CDR3 nucleotides: TGTGCCAGTAGTATAAGCGCAGGGGTGAGGTACGAGCAGTACTTC. Encoded protein: CASSISAGVRYEQYF. The J gene is TRBJ2-7, the V gene TRBV19; perhaps TRBD1 as D (6 bases). Trimming removed 2 bases from V and 4 bases from J, with 15 bases in between. This CDR3 region has 15 residues. Looked up from germline, CDR1 is LNHDA and CDR2 is SQIVND (reference sequence).

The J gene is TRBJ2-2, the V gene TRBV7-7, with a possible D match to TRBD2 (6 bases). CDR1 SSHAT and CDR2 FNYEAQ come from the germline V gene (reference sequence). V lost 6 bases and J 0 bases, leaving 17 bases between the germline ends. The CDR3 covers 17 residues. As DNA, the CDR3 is TGTGCCAGCAGTCGCAACCTCGGGGGAGCGAACACCGGGGAGCTGTTTTTT. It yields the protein CASSRNLGGANTGELFF.

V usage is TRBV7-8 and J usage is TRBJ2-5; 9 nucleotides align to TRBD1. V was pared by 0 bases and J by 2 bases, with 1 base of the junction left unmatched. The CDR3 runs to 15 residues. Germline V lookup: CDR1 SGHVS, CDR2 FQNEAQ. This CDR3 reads CASSLAGTGQETQYF. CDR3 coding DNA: TGTGCCAGCAGCTTAGCGGGGACAGGGCAAGAGACCCAGTACTTC.

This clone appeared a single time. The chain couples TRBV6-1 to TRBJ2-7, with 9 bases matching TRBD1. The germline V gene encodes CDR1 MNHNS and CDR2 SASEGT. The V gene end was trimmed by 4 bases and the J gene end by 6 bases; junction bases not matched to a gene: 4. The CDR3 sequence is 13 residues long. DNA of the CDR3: TGTGCCAGCAGTGTCACAGGGGGCCTCGAGCAGTACTTC. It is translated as CASSVTGGLEQYF.

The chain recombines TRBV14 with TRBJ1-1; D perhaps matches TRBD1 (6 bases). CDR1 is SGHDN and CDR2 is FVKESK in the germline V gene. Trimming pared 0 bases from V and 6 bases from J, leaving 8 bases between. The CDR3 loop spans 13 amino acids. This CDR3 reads CASSQDNRAEAFF. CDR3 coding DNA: TGTGCCAGCAGCCAAGATAACAGGGCTGAAGCTTTCTTT.

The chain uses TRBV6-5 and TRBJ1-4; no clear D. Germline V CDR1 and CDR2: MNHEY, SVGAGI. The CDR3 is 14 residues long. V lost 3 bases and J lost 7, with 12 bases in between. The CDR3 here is CASSYDPSGEKLFF. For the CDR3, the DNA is TGTGCCAGCAGTTATGACCCCTCGGGTGAAAAACTGTTTTTT.

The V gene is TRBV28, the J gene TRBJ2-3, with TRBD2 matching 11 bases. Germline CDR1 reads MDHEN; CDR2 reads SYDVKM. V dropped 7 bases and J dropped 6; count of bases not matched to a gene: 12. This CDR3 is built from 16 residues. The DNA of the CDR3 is TGTGCCAGCACTCCCAGAATAGCGGGGGGGCGGGATACGCAGTATTTT. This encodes CASTPRIAGGRDTQYF.

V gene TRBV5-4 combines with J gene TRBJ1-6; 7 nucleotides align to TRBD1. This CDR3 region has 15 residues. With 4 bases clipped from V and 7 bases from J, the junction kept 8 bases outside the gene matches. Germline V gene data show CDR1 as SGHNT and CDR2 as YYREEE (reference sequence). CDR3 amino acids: CASSEGAYSNSPLHF. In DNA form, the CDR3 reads TGTGCCAGCAGCGAGGGGGCCTACTCGAATTCACCCCTCCACTTT. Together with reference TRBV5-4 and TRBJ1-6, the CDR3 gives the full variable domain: ETGVTQSPTHLIKTRGQQVTLRCSSQSGHNTVSWYQQALGQGPQFIFQYYREEENGRGNFPPRFSGLQFPNYSSELNVNALELDDSALYLCASSEGAYSNSPLHFGNGTRLTVT.

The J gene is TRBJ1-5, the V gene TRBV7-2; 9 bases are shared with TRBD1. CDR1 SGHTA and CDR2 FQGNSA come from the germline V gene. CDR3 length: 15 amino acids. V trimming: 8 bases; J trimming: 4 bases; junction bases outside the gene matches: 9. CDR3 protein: CASASQGALNQPQHF. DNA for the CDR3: TGTGCCAGCGCCTCACAGGGGGCGTTGAATCAGCCCCAGCATTTT. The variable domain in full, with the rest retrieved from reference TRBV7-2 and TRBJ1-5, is GAGVSQSPSNKVTEKGKDVELRCDPISGHTALYWYRQSLGQGLEFLIYFQGNSAPDKSGLPSDRFSAERTGGSVSTLTIQRTQQEDSAVYLCASASQGALNQPQHFGDGTRLSIL.